Following are 9 T cell receptor beta chains from one sample sequenced in a study of T cell repertoires in cytomegalovirus infection. These receptors' antigens are unknown. TCRdb re-called the reads through MiXCR, storing one row per CDR3 protein. The table shows hundreds of thousands of distinct CDR3 sequences, with roughly 30% occurring only once. Here the sequenced sample was cultured CD8+ T cells from PBMCs, taken from culture after CMV antigen stimulation. The source is a human donor in good health (CMV status not recorded). Some clones in this sample may be carry-over from other donors' samples.

The V call is TRBV10-2, the J call TRBJ2-2; TRBD1 matches 8 bases. CDR1 WSHSY and CDR2 SAAADI come from the germline V gene. The CDR3 sequence is 15 residues long. V was clipped by 2 bases and J by 5 bases; unmatched bases: 4. CDR3 DNA: TGCGCCAGCAGTGAGCAGGGGGCGCTGACCGGGGAGCTGTTTTTT. This gives the protein CASSEQGALTGELFF.

This rearrangement joins TRBV27 to TRBJ1-2; TRBD1 might be the D (6 bases). Trimming took 7 bases from V and 0 from J, leaving 9 bases between them. The germline V gene has CDR1 MNHEY and CDR2 SMNVEV (reference sequence). This CDR3 comprises 13 residues. DNA for the CDR3: TGTGCCAGCAACTCAGGGGCTAACTATGGCTACACCTTC. Its protein is CASNSGANYGYTF.

The chain couples TRBV4-1 to TRBJ1-2; maybe TRBD1 (6 bases). The germline CDR1 and CDR2 sequences are MGHRA and YSYEKL. This CDR3 region has 15 residues. Trimming left V 1 base short and J 5 bases short, with 14 bases between. CDR3 DNA: TGCGCCAGCAGCCAAGTGGGTTCCGGGACATATGGCTACACCTTC. Translation: CASSQVGSGTYGYTF.

This sequence joins TRBV24-1 and TRBJ2-1, with TRBD1 identical over 9 bases. V lost 2 bases to trimming and J lost 7 bases; unmatched junction nucleotides: 5. The CDR3 has 15 residues. In germline, CDR1 is KGHDR, CDR2 SFDVKD. The CDR3 DNA reads TGTGCCACCAGTGATTCACAGGGGGCAGGTAATGAGCAGTTCTTC. It yields the protein CATSDSQGAGNEQFF.

The chain is built from TRBV19 and TRBJ2-1; D possibly corresponds to TRBD1 (6 bases). The germline V gene encodes CDR1 LNHDA and CDR2 SQIVND (reference sequence). Trimming stripped 3 bases from V and 3 bases from J, with 12 bases between. This CDR3 is built from 15 residues. The CDR3 region has the DNA TGTGCCAGTAGTATCGAGGACAGCGTCTACAATGAGCAGTTCTTC. It is translated as CASSIEDSVYNEQFF.

The J gene is TRBJ2-2, the V gene TRBV6-5, with D hard to call. The V gene lost 6 bases and the J gene lost 0 bases, with 5 bases spanning the gap. The CDR3 is 13 amino acids. Germline V gives CDR1 MNHEY, CDR2 SVGAGI. The CDR3 nucleotides are TGTGCCAGCAGGACGGCGAACACCGGGGAGCTGTTTTTT. Translation: CASRTANTGELFF.

With respect to this clonotype: At one end, the junction sequence differs from germline, possibly due to a read error. V usage is TRBV7-9 and J usage is TRBJ2-4; possibly TRBD1 for D (6 bases). This CDR3 is built from 15 residues. In germline, CDR1 is SEHNR, CDR2 FQNEAQ (reference sequence). This CDR3 reads CASSPWGRPGDIRYF. The DNA of the CDR3 is TGTGCCAGCAGCCCCTGGGGCAGGCCTGGGGACATTCGGTACTTC.

This chain links TRBV27 with TRBJ1-2, with D possibly matching TRBD1 (5 bases). CDR1 is MNHEY, CDR2 SMNVEV, per germline (reference sequence). The CDR3 totals 15 residues. Deletions cut 2 bases from V and 3 bases from J, with 13 bases between. CDR3 sequence reads: CASSLSLTAHYGYTF. The CDR3 DNA reads TGTGCCAGCAGTTTAAGCCTGACAGCCCACTATGGCTACACCTTC.

In its sample, this clonotype was seen a few times. V and J are TRBV4-3 and TRBJ2-6; 14 nucleotides agree with TRBD2. V shed 0 bases, J shed 0 bases, and the junction held 13 bases outside the gene matches. Germline V gene data show CDR1 as LGHNA and CDR2 as YSLEER. The CDR3 spans 23 residues. Here the CDR3 DNA reads TGCGCCAGCAGCCAAGATCTGGGACTAGCGGGGGCTGGGGCGGGCTCTGGGGCCAACGTCCTGACTTTC. This translates into CASSQDLGLAGAGAGSGANVLTF.